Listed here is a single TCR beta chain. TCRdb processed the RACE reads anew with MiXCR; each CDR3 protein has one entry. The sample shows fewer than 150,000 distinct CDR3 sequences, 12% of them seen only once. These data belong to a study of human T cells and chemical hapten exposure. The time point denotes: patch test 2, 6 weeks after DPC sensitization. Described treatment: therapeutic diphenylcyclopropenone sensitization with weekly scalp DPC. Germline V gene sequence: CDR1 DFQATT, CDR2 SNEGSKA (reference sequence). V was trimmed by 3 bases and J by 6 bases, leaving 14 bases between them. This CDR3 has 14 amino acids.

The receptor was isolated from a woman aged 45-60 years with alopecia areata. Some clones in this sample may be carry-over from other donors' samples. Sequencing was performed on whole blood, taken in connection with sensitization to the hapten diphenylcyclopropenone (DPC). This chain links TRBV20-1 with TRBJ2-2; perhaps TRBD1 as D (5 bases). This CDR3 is CSASAVSGPGELFF. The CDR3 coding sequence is TGCAGTGCTAGCGCCGTGTCAGGGCCCGGGGAGCTGTTTTTT.